This TCR beta chain was obtained from a study of blood T cell repertoires in COVID-19 (dated by TCRdb to 2018 to 2021). General notes on the study: Samples from collaborators originated in the United States, Italy and Spain and spanned both the acute and convalescent phases of COVID-19. The samples were drawn from the first 160 participants of the ongoing ImmuneRACE study and from 1,254 subjects provided by 6 global collaborators. Deeply sampled blood TCRbeta repertoires from subjects exposed to, actively infected with, or recovered from COVID-19 were included in the dataset. The prospective study material was composed of cDNA or gDNA derived from T cells, B-cell-depleted T cells, or PBMCs. Where available, HLA class I and class II types were obtained from metadata supplied by the sample provider rather than from assay-based typing. The repertoires were released in a freely available public database intended as a resource for research on the immune response to SARS-CoV-2. The sample metadata nearly always contained a de-identified subject ID, COVID-19 status, age in years and sex. Beyond this particular receptor, the publication reports: The quantity of clinical and demographic metadata differed by source and by participant and was supplied without curation.

With respect to this clone: Its binding antigen is unknown. No much larger clone exists at a distance of one base, and base qualities are not known.

Collaborating institutions collected whole blood in K2EDTA tubes following their own protocols. For TCRbeta analysis, collaborator samples were shipped as frozen whole blood, as isolated PBMCs, or as DNA extracted from either sample type. V is trimmed back by 4 bases and J by 7 bases, and the junction contains 5 bases that no gene match accounts for. CDR1 and CDR2, per the germline V gene (reference sequence), are SGHNT and YYREEE. The CDR3 measures 13 amino acids from cysteine to phenylalanine. Only the CDR3 portion is preserved as DNA: 39 bases, with reading frame beginning at the first base. TCRbeta CDR3 regions were amplified from genomic DNA using the immunoSEQ Assay, a bias-controlled multiplex PCR. On the authors' methods: Within the assay, amplification of reference gene primers was used to estimate how many nucleated cells each sample contained. To quantify the absolute abundance of each unique TCRbeta CDR3 rearrangement, sequence reads were collapsed and filtered. For each sample, productive Simpson clonality was calculated as the square root of Simpson's diversity index across productive rearrangements. TCRdb provides this immuneACCESS table in a form limited to in-frame rearrangements. Some clones are lacking; in checked studies, under half of them reflect an unresolved V gene, and why the rest are absent is not known. V, J and clone size reflect that table, while D and trimming were determined from the DNA. In this sample the table shows about 330,000 clones, 65% to 85% of which occur a single time. The ten largest clones represent about 1.2% of the sample.

The sequencing input was peripheral blood. The chain couples TRBV5-4 to TRBJ1-5; a stretch of 7 junction bases matches TRBD1. The receptor was isolated from a woman aged 50 to 60 with acute or convalescent COVID-19. The DNA sequence is TGTGCCAGCAGCACCGACAGGGTACAGCCCCAGCATTTT. Translation gives CASSTDRVQPQHF. Full variable domain (CDR3 extended with the reference TRBV5-4 and TRBJ1-5 proteins): ETGVTQSPTHLIKTRGQQVTLRCSSQSGHNTVSWYQQALGQGPQFIFQYYREEENGRGNFPPRFSGLQFPNYSSELNVNALELDDSALYLCASSTDRVQPQHFGDGTRLSIL.